The 4 T cell receptor beta chains in this list originate from one sample, sequenced in a study of blood T cell repertoires in COVID-19 (TCRdb year 2020). Libraries were made using the immunoSEQ multiplex PCR assay. TCRdb took over this immuneACCESS table, retaining in-frame rearrangements with V and J assigned. Such tables are incomplete; in checked studies, under half of the missing clones stem from an unresolved V gene, and the remainder is unexplained. The sample profile shows under 150,000 clones; around 84% of them were found once. The ten largest clones capture approximately 8.1% of the sample. The sample taken for sequencing was peripheral blood. These receptors all stem from a woman aged 40 to 55 with acute or convalescent COVID-19.

V usage is TRBV3-1 (or the pseudogene TRBV3-2) and J usage is TRBJ2-2; no clear D gene. The germline V gene encodes CDR1 LGHDT and CDR2 YNNKEL (reference sequence). The CDR3 covers 13 residues. Trimming left V 1 base short and J 8 bases short, with 8 bases between. CDR3 in amino acids: CASSQGPRGELFF. The CDR3 bases are TGTGCCAGCAGCCAAGGGCCTCGAGGGGAGCTGTTTTTT.

V usage is TRBV9 and J usage is TRBJ2-3; 7 nucleotides agree with TRBD1. The trim removed 3 bases at V and 2 bases at J, leaving 9 bases unmatched. Germline CDR1 is SGDLS and CDR2 is YYNGEE. The CDR3 runs to 16 residues. CDR3 coding DNA: TGTGCCAGCAGCGCCCCCGGTGGACAGGTCACAGATACGCAGTATTTT. Protein product: CASSAPGGQVTDTQYF. The variable domain in full, with the rest retrieved from reference TRBV9 and TRBJ2-3, is DSGVTQTPKHLITATGQRVTLRCSPRSGDLSVYWYQQSLDQGLQFLIQYYNGEERAKGNILERFSAQQFPDLHSELNLSSLELGDSALYFCASSAPGGQVTDTQYFGPGTRLTVL.

The V gene is TRBV2, the J gene TRBJ1-1; D unclear. This CDR3 has 13 residues. Trimming pared 4 bases from V and 2 bases from J, leaving 8 bases between. Germline V gene lookup returns CDR1 SNHLY and CDR2 FYNNEI. This CDR3 is CASSGGVNTEAFF. CDR3 sequence (DNA): TGTGCCAGCAGTGGGGGAGTTAACACTGAAGCTTTCTTT.

In its sample, this clone was seen once. The chain joins TRBV6-5 to TRBJ2-3, with a tentative D call TRBD1 (5 bases). Between the trimmed V and J ends, which lost 6 bases and 0 bases, there was a span of 13 bases. Germline lookup yields CDR1 MNHEY and CDR2 SVGAGI. The CDR3 consists of 15 residues. As DNA, the CDR3 is TGTGCCAGCAGCAAGACAGTAACTAGCACAGATACGCAGTATTTT. The encoded protein is CASSKTVTSTDTQYF.